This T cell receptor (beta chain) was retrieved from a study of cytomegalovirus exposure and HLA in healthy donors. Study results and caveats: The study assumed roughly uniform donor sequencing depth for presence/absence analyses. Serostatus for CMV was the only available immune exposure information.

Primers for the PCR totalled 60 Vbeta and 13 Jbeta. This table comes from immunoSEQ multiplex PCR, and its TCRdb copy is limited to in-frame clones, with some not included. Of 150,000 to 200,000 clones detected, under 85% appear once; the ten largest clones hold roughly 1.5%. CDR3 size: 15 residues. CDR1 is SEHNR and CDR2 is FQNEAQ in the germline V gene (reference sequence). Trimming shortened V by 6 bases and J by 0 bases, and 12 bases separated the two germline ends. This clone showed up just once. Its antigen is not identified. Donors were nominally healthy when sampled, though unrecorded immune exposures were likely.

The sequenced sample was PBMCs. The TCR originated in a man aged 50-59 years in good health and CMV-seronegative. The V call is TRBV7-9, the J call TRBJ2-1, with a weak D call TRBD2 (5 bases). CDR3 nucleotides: TGTGCCAGCAGAAGAGGGAGCGGCTCCTACAATGAGCAGTTCTTC. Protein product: CASRRGSGSYNEQFF.